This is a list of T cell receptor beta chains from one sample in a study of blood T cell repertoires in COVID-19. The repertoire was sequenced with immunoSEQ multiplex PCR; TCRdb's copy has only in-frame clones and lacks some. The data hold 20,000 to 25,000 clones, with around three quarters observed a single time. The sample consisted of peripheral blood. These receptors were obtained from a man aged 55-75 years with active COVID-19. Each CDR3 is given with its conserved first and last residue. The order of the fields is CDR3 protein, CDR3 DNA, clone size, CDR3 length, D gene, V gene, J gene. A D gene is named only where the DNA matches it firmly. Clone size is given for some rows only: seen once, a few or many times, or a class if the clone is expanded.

CDR3: CASSPYRGPSYEQYF; DNA: TGTGCCAGCTCACCATACAGGGGGCCGTCCTACGAGCAGTACTTC; size: .; length: 15; D: TRBD1; V: TRBV18; J: TRBJ2-7
CDR3: CASSLEPDSVNEAFF; DNA: TGTGCCAGCAGCTTAGAGCCTGACAGCGTCAACGAAGCTTTCTTT; size: .; length: 15; D: .; V: TRBV7-6; J: TRBJ1-1
CDR3: CASRPFSGVDTGELFF; DNA: TGTGCCAGCAGACCTTTTTCGGGGGTTGACACCGGGGAGCTGTTTTTT; size: .; length: 16; D: .; V: TRBV6-2/TRBV6-3; J: TRBJ2-2
CDR3: CASSSGLETQYF; DNA: TGTGCCAGCAGTTCAGGTTTAGAGACCCAGTACTTC; size: medium-sized; length: 12; D: .; V: TRBV12-3/TRBV12-4; J: TRBJ2-5
CDR3: CASRRTNSRWDTEAFF; DNA: TGTGCCAGCAGGCGGACTAACTCCCGATGGGACACTGAAGCTTTCTTT; size: .; length: 16; D: .; V: TRBV7-3; J: TRBJ1-1
CDR3: CASSPRGGSGANVLTF; DNA: TGTGCCAGCAGCCCACGAGGGGGCTCTGGGGCCAACGTCCTGACTTTC; size: .; length: 16; D: .; V: TRBV7-2; J: TRBJ2-6
CDR3: CASTRTVSNTEAFF; DNA: TGTGCCAGCACCCGGACAGTCTCGAACACTGAAGCTTTCTTT; size: .; length: 14; D: .; V: TRBV2; J: TRBJ1-1
CDR3: CASTPRLIHEQFF; DNA: TGTGCCAGCACTCCGCGTCTAATCCATGAGCAGTTCTTC; size: .; length: 13; D: .; V: TRBV12-3/TRBV12-4; J: TRBJ2-1
CDR3: CASSLMSGDNEQFF; DNA: TGTGCCAGCAGCTTAATGTCAGGGGACAATGAGCAGTTCTTC; size: .; length: 14; D: .; V: TRBV7-9; J: TRBJ2-1
CDR3: CASRAGGRGTEAFF; DNA: TGTGCCAGTAGGGCCGGGGGTAGGGGCACTGAAGCTTTCTTT; size: few; length: 14; D: .; V: TRBV19; J: TRBJ1-1
CDR3: CASSQEQGDEQFF; DNA: TGTGCCAGCAGCCAAGAACAGGGGGATGAGCAGTTCTTC; size: .; length: 13; D: TRBD1; V: TRBV4-2; J: TRBJ2-1
CDR3: CASSLVAGRPGELFF; DNA: TGTGCCAGCAGCTTAGTGGCGGGAAGGCCCGGGGAGCTGTTTTTT; size: .; length: 15; D: .; V: TRBV7-6; J: TRBJ2-2
CDR3: CASKLSGQSSYEQYF; DNA: TGTGCCAGCAAATTAAGCGGGCAATCTTCCTACGAGCAGTACTTC; size: .; length: 15; D: .; V: TRBV27; J: TRBJ2-7
CDR3: CASSEGSRETQYF; DNA: TGTGCCAGCAGTGAGGGCAGTAGGGAGACCCAGTACTTC; size: .; length: 13; D: .; V: TRBV2; J: TRBJ2-5
CDR3: CASSPPGQAREQYF; DNA: TGTGCCAGCTCACCACCGGGACAGGCCCGCGAGCAGTACTTC; size: .; length: 14; D: TRBD1; V: TRBV18; J: TRBJ2-7
CDR3: CASSSGGQETQYF; DNA: TGTGCCAGCAGTTCGGGAGGACAAGAGACCCAGTACTTC; size: .; length: 13; D: TRBD2; V: TRBV12-3/TRBV12-4; J: TRBJ2-5
CDR3: CASVPTKQGFLDYGYTF; DNA: TGTGCCAGTGTACCAACGAAACAGGGATTCTTAGACTATGGCTACACCTTC; size: few; length: 17; D: .; V: TRBV19; J: TRBJ1-2
CDR3: CASSSAGGGNNEQFF; DNA: TGTGCCAGCAGCTCCGCCGGAGGAGGAAACAATGAGCAGTTCTTC; size: .; length: 15; D: .; V: TRBV13; J: TRBJ2-1
CDR3: CASSEGTSGGGDTQYF; DNA: TGTGCCAGCAGTGAAGGGACTAGCGGGGGCGGGGATACGCAGTATTTT; size: .; length: 16; D: TRBD2; V: TRBV2; J: TRBJ2-3
CDR3: CASSLDRGREPQHF; DNA: TGTGCCAGTAGTTTGGACAGGGGGCGTGAGCCCCAGCATTTT; size: medium-sized; length: 14; D: TRBD1; V: TRBV19; J: TRBJ1-5
CDR3: CASTIGQGFTEAFF; DNA: TGTGCCAGTACTATTGGACAGGGCTTCACTGAAGCTTTCTTT; size: .; length: 14; D: TRBD1; V: TRBV19; J: TRBJ1-1
CDR3: CASGPGVGSGGETQYF; DNA: TGTGCTAGTGGGCCCGGGGTAGGTTCAGGGGGGGAGACCCAGTACTTC; size: .; length: 16; D: .; V: TRBV12-5; J: TRBJ2-5